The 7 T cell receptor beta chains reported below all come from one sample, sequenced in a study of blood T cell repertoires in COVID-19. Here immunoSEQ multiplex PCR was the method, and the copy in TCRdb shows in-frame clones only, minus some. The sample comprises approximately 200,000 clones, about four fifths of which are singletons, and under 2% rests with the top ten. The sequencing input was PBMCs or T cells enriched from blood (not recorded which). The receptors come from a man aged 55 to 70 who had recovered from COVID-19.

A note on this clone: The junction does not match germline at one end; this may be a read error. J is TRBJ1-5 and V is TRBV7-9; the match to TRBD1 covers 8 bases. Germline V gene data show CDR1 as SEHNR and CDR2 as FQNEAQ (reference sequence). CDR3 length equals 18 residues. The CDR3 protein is CASSNYRGDYLSHQPQHF. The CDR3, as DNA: TGTGCCAGCAGCAACTACAGGGGGGACTACCTTAGCCATCAGCCCCAGCATTTT.

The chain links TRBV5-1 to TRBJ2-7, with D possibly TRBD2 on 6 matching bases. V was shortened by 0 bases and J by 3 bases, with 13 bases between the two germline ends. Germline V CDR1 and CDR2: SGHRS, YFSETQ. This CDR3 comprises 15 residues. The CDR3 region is CASSLGAGGYYEQYF. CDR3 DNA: TGCGCCAGCAGCTTGGGGGCTGGAGGGTACTACGAGCAGTACTTC.

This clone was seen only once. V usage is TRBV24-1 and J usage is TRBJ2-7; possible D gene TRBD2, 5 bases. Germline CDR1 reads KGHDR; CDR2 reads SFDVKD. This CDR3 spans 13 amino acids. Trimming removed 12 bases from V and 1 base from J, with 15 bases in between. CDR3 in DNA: TGTGCCGTGGCAGGACTCCCGTCCTACGAGCAGTACTTC. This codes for CAVAGLPSYEQYF.

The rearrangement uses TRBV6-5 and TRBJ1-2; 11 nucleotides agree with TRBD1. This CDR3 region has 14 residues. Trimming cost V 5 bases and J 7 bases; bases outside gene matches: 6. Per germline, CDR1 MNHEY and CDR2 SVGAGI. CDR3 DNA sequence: TGTGCCAGCAGTACCGGACAGGGGGCAGGTGGCTACACCTTC. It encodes CASSTGQGAGGYTF.

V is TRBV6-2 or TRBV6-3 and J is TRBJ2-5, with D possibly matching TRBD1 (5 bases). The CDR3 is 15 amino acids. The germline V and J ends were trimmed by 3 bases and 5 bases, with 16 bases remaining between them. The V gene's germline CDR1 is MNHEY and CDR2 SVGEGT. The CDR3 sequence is CASSYFQGTWETQYF. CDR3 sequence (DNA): TGTGCCAGCAGTTATTTCCAGGGAACGTGGGAGACCCAGTACTTC.

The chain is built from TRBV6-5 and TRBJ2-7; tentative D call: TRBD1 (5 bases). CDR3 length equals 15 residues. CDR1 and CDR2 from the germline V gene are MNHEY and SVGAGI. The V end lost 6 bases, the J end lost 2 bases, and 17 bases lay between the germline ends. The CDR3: CASSNQGEGAYEQYF. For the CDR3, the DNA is TGTGCCAGCAGCAACCAGGGTGAAGGAGCCTACGAGCAGTACTTC.

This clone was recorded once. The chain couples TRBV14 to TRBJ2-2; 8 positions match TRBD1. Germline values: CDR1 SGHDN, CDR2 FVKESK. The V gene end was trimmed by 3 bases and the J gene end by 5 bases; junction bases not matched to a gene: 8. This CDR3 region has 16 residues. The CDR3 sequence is CASSQIRGLGTGELFF. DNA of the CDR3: TGTGCCAGCAGCCAGATCAGGGGGCTCGGGACCGGGGAGCTGTTTTTT.